Sequencing of this TCR beta chain was carried out in a study of yellow fever vaccine responses in identical twins. The CDR3 contains 13 residues. Trimming left V 4 bases short and J 3 bases short, with 7 bases between. CDR1 is SGHVS and CDR2 is FNYEAQ in the germline V gene. Each CDR3 protein gets one entry after TCRdb re-called the RT-PCR reads with MiXCR. This repertoire shows about 3,600 distinct CDR3 sequences, about 76% found once; its top ten account for 7.5%. This chain connects TRBV7-6 to TRBJ1-3; D gene ambiguous. Sequenced material: T cells from blood (PBMCs), unsorted or a sorted subset (not recorded which), taken before or after yellow fever vaccination (not recorded which). The origin of this receptor is a woman aged 18-29 years who received the yellow fever vaccine. CDR3 DNA sequence: TGTGCCAGCAGCTCCCTTTTTGGAAACACCATATATTTT. Translation gives CASSSLFGNTIYF.